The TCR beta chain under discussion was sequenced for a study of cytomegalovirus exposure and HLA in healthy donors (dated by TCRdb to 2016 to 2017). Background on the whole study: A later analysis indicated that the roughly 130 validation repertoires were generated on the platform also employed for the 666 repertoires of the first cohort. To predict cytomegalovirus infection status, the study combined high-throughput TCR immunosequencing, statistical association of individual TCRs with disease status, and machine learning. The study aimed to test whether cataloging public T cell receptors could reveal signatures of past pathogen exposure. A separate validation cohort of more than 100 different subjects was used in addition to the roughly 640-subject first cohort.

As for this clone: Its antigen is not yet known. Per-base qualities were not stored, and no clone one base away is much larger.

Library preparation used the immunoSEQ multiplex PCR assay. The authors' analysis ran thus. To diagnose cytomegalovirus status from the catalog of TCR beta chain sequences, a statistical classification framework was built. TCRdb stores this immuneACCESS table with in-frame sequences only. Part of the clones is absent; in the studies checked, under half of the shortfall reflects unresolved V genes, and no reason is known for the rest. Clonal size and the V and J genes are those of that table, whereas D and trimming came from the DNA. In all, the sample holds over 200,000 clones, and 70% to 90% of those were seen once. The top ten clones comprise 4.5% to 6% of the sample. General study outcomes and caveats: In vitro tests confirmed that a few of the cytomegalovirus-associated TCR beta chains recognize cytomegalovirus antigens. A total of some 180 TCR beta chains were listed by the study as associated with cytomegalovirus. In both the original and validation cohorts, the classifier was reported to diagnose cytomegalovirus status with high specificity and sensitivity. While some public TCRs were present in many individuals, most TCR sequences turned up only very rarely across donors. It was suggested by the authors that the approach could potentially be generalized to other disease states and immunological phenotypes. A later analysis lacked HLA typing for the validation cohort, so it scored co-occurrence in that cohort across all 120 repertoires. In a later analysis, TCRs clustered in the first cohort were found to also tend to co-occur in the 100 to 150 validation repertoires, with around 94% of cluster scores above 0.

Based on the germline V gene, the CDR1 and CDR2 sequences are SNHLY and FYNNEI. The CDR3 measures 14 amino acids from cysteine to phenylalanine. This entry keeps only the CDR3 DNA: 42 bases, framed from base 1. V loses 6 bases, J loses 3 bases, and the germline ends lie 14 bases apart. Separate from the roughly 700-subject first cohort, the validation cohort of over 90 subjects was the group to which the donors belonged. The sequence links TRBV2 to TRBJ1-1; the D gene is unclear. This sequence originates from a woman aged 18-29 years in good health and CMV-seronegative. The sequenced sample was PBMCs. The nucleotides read TGTGCCAGCAGGGAACGCGAGACGGACACTGAAGCTTTCTTT. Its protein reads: CASRERETDTEAFF.